This entry is about one T cell receptor beta chain. This clonotype was seen at least ten times. The target of this receptor is not known. No per-base quality is available; no much larger clone lies one base away. This sample stems from a study of T-cell memory formation after mild COVID-19 (dated by TCRdb to about 2021). Background on the whole study: Most TCR sequence clusters were specific to one of the two donors. The cohort was made up of two young adult volunteers, one female and one male, who were previously healthy. In a couple of donors, T-cell clones that expanded and contracted after mild COVID-19 were tracked by sequencing TCRalpha and TCRbeta repertoires over time.

CDR1 and CDR2, looked up from the germline V gene, are SGHTA and FQGNSA. The CDR3 goes from the cysteine to the phenylalanine over 14 residues. The CDR3 DNA has 42 bases and is translated from base 1. The junction shows trimming of 3 bases on V and 0 bases on J, plus 9 bases between the germline ends. Summary of the overall study and its limitations: Only two mild cases were covered in the study, and larger cohorts including severe cases with pre-infection samples were considered necessary. Some responding clones were detected in pre-infection memory, which suggested that pre-existing cross-reactive memory T cells had joined the SARS-CoV-2 response. Whether the second-wave clones peaking on day 37 were SARS-CoV-2 specific was not confirmed. Contracting CD4+ clones turned up mainly in the CM and EM memory subsets, whereas EMRA was where CD8+ clones were enriched. From day 15 to 85, contracting clones showed balanced CD4/CD8 phenotypes, whereas a second wave of clones that expanded from day 15 to 37 leaned towards CD4+.

Instrument on record: Illumina NovaSeq 6000. TCRalpha and TCRbeta cDNA libraries were built by 5'RACE with constant-segment primers, adding sample barcodes and unique molecular identifiers. Trizol reagent was used to extract RNA from every sample. Libraries were amplified in two PCR steps, with a second sample barcode and Illumina TruSeq adapters added in the second step. Sequencing of the libraries was done on an Illumina NovaSeq, producing 2 x 150 bp paired-end reads. Per the authors' processing: The reads were demultiplexed and collapsed into UMI-guided consensus sequences using migec v1.2.7. Using mixcr v2.1.11, UMI consensuses were aligned to TRA and TRB V and J templates and then assembled into clonotypes. A clonotype was counted as expanded or contracted only if both edgeR and NoisET called the change significant, with noise models trained on biological replicates. For edgeR calls, the thresholds were a false discovery rate-adjusted p below 0.01 and a log2 fold-change of 1. As an exploratory analysis of dynamics, PCA with hierarchical clustering was applied to max-normalized trajectories of the 1000 most abundant clonotypes. Separately sequenced CD4+ and CD8+ repertoires were used to assign a CD4 or CD8 phenotype to each responding clone. TCRdb itself trimmed the public reads at Q25 with fastp, ran MiXCR and retained productive beta chains. Rows with one shared CDR3 protein collapse into an entry with the most common genes and DNA. The V and J calls follow TCRdb's processing rather than the paper's. A total of about 350,000 distinct CDR3 sequences appear in this sample, about 13% of them only once. The ten biggest clones cover about a fifth of the sample.

Ficoll-Paque density gradient centrifugation was used to isolate PBMCs. The sequence links TRBV7-2 to TRBJ2-7, with a tentative D gene TRBD2 over 5 matching bases. The source of this sequence is a man younger than 35 who had mild COVID-19 (a few samples of this study predate the infection). The sample titles of this study are shuffled in the database, so cell type and time point are left out; the donor was told from shared clones. The sequencing input was PBMCs or a T cell subset sorted from them (not recorded which). The nucleotides are TGTGCCAGCAGCTTCTCGGGGAGCTCCTACGAGCAGTACTTC. The resulting protein is CASSFSGSSYEQYF.